This T cell receptor (beta chain) is drawn from a study of T cells in Graves' hyperthyroidism and ophthalmopathy. Study-level findings and limits: The model forecast ophthalmopathy, anticipating it by a median approximately 6.2 months before onset. Also found in blood were most expanded thyroid clonotypes above 0.001.

Turning to this clonotype: Its antigen is unknown.

Out of about 10 ml of fresh peripheral blood came the PBMCs. TCR beta CDR3 region amplification was performed from RNA transcripts. First-round RT-PCR targeting the TCR CDR3 was performed with the HTBI primer set. From the multiplex PCR reads, TCRdb called clonotypes with MiXCR, one entry per CDR3 protein. Of fewer than 700,000 distinct CDR3 sequences listed, roughly 17% are singletons. Trimming left V 0 bases short and J 3 bases short, with 9 bases between. The CDR3 is 14 residues long. Germline lookup yields CDR1 LGHNA and CDR2 YNFKEQ. Sequencing input: blood. The rearrangement uses TRBV4-2 and TRBJ2-7; D gene unclear. This TCR was recovered from a woman between 18 and 29 years old with Graves' ophthalmopathy. DNA of the CDR3: TGTGCCAGCAGCCAAGAAGGGAAGGTCTACGAGCAGTACTTC. It codes for CASSQEGKVYEQYF.